The 6 T cell receptor beta chains below come from one sample, sequenced in a study of OX40 agonist ivuxolimab in advanced cancers. The table came from immunoSEQ multiplex PCR; TCRdb's copy has only in-frame clones and leaves some out. The top ten hold 12% to 15% of the sample, which has some 58,000 clones, more than 75% seen once. This material consisted of CD4+ or CD8+ T cells sorted from blood, taken in a trial of the OX40 agonist ivuxolimab. Receptors originate from an adult with an advanced solid tumor such as melanoma, head and neck, liver or kidney cancer.

The chain uses TRBV4-1 and TRBJ2-5; D may be TRBD2 (6 bases). The J call may not be correct, given that the DNA end is closer to TRBJ2-7. Germline V CDR1 and CDR2: MGHRA, YSYEKL. The CDR3 totals 15 residues. In nucleotides, the CDR3 is TGCGCCAGCAGCCAAGAAGGGGACTCGCGCTACGAGCAGTACTTC. As protein: CASSQEGDSRYEQYF.

The chain carries TRBV7-3 and TRBJ2-1; TRBD1 agrees at 7 bases. CDR3 length: 13 residues. Germline V lookup: CDR1 SGHTA, CDR2 FQGTGA. The V segment lost 5 bases and the J segment 4 bases; nucleotides outside the gene matches: 2. The CDR3 nucleotides are TGTGCCAGCAGCGGGACAGTTTACAATGAGCAGTTCTTC. Residues: CASSGTVYNEQFF.

This rearrangement joins TRBV11-2 to TRBJ2-2, with D perhaps TRBD1 or TRBD2 (5 bases each). The CDR3 sequence is 13 residues long. Per the germline V gene, CDR1 is SGHAT and CDR2 is FQNNGV. V gave up 1 base and J gave up 5 bases, with 5 bases separating them. CDR3 sequence reads: CASSLGGTGELFF. The CDR3 DNA sequence: TGTGCCAGCAGCTTAGGGGGGACCGGGGAGCTGTTTTTT.

V is TRBV7-9 and J is TRBJ1-4; no clear D. The germline gives CDR1 SEHNR, CDR2 FQNEAQ (reference sequence). CDR3 length: 15 amino acids. V shed 5 bases and J shed 1 base, with 11 bases lying between them. The CDR3 loop reads CASSAATRTNEKLFF. CDR3 coding DNA: TGTGCCAGCAGCGCCGCGACAAGAACTAATGAAAAACTGTTTTTT.

J is TRBJ1-1 and V is TRBV21-1. TRBV21-1 is shown as a pseudogene. The CDR3 sequence is 13 residues long. The CDR3 nucleotides read TGTGCATCCGGGGGCTCTCCCCCTGCTGAAGCTTTCTTT. Translation: CASGGSPPAEAFF.

This rearrangement joins TRBV18 to TRBJ2-1; 10 bases map to TRBD1. The CDR3 is made up of 14 amino acids. V shed 1 base, J shed 6 bases, and the junction held 0 bases outside the gene matches. CDR1 KGHSH and CDR2 LQKENI come from the germline V gene. CDR3 nucleotide sequence: TGTGCCAGCTCACCACGGGACAGGGGCAATGAGCAGTTCTTC. Translation gives CASSPRDRGNEQFF.